These 30 T cell receptor beta chains originate from one sample sequenced in a study of response to subunit inactivated influenza vaccine. From the RT-PCR reads, TCRdb called clonotypes with MiXCR, one entry per CDR3 protein. The sample has hundreds of thousands of distinct CDR3 sequences; less than 20% are singletons. Sample: PBMCs from blood, taken 4 to 6 days after vaccination. These receptors all come from a man aged 45-65 years who received an inactivated influenza vaccine.

The V and J genes are TRBV29-1 and TRBJ2-5; D may be TRBD1 (5 bases). CDR1 SQVTM and CDR2 ANQGSEA come from the germline V gene. The CDR3 sequence is 13 residues long. V gave up 3 bases and J gave up 5 bases, with 13 bases separating them. The CDR3 DNA reads as TGCAGCGTTGACCGGCTGTCAGGGGAGACCCAGTACTTC. The encoded protein is CSVDRLSGETQYF.

The chain couples TRBV7-9 to TRBJ2-5, with 9 bases lining up with TRBD1. This CDR3 has 16 amino acids. CDR1 SEHNR and CDR2 FQNEAQ come from the germline V gene (reference sequence). V was clipped by 1 base and J by 5 bases; unmatched bases: 8. CDR3 region: CASSLVGTGSSETQYF. CDR3 DNA: TGTGCCAGCAGCTTAGTAGGGACAGGGTCATCGGAGACCCAGTACTTC. Together with reference TRBV7-9 and TRBJ2-5, the CDR3 gives the full variable domain: DTGVSQNPRHKITKRGQNVTFRCDPISEHNRLYWYRQTLGQGPEFLTYFQNEAQLEKSRLLSDRFSAERPKGSFSTLEIQRTEQGDSAMYLCASSLVGTGSSETQYFGPGTRLLVL.

This clonotype was seen more than once but under ten times. This rearrangement joins TRBV9 to TRBJ1-3; no clear D. CDR3 length: 15 residues. Trimming cost V 4 bases and J 0 bases, with 11 bases left between them. The germline V gene has CDR1 SGDLS and CDR2 YYNGEE. The CDR3 is CASSPQAISGNTIYF. The CDR3 region has the DNA TGTGCCAGCAGCCCTCAGGCCATCTCTGGAAACACCATATATTTT.

This clonotype was picked up a small number of times. This chain links TRBV30 with TRBJ2-4; TRBD1 is a possible D gene (6 bases). The germline CDR1 and CDR2 sequences are GTSNPN and SVGIG (reference sequence). The V and J ends lost 4 bases and 8 bases respectively, with 15 bases between them. This CDR3 has 13 amino acids. The CDR3 protein is CAWKTAGADIQYF. In DNA form, the CDR3 reads TGTGCCTGGAAAACAGCAGGGGCGGACATTCAGTACTTC.

A few counts support this clonotype. The CDR3 coding sequence is TGTGCCAGCAGCAAGGGACTAGAAGAGACCCAGTACTTC. Translated, it gives CASSKGLEETQYF. The rearrangement joins TRBV7-9 to TRBJ2-5; 8 positions agree with TRBD2. Germline values: CDR1 SEHNR, CDR2 FQNEAQ (reference sequence). This CDR3 spans 13 amino acids. V was pared by 5 bases and J by 3 bases, with 2 bases of the junction left unmatched.

This clonotype was counted between two and nine times. This rearrangement joins TRBV29-1 to TRBJ1-1; a possible D gene is TRBD1 (5 bases). Germline V gene lookup returns CDR1 SQVTM and CDR2 ANQGSEA. V shed 0 bases and J shed 11 bases, with 16 bases lying between them. The CDR3 loop spans 13 amino acids. CDR3 DNA: TGCAGCGTTGAAGATAATTGGGGGGATGGTGCTTTCTTT. Its translation is CSVEDNWGDGAFF.

There are many counts of this clonotype. The chain joins TRBV12-3 or TRBV12-4 to TRBJ2-7; no firm D call. Trimming took off 6 bases at V and 3 bases at J, with 12 bases between the two ends. This CDR3 is built from 13 residues. The chain's CDR3 is CASRSRRRYEQYF. CDR3 coding DNA: TGTGCCAGCAGATCCAGGAGACGCTACGAGCAGTACTTC.

V gene TRBV29-1 combines with J gene TRBJ1-1; 7 bases are a match to TRBD1. The CDR3 is made up of 14 amino acids. Per the germline V gene, CDR1 is SQVTM and CDR2 is ANQGSEA. The V segment lost 6 bases and the J segment 1 base; nucleotides outside the gene matches: 8. The CDR3 DNA reads TGCAGCGTGGGGGGGACAGTTAAGAACACTGAAGCTTTCTTT. Its translation is CSVGGTVKNTEAFF.

This clonotype was seen only a few times. The chain has TRBV5-6 and TRBJ2-7, with D hard to call. The CDR3 consists of 12 residues. Trimming pared 4 bases from V and 6 bases from J, leaving 11 bases between. Germline V lookup: CDR1 SGHDT, CDR2 YYEEEE. This CDR3 is CASSPRGREQYF. In nucleotides, the CDR3 is TGTGCCAGCAGCCCCCGAGGTCGCGAGCAGTACTTC.

The gene calls are TRBV15 and TRBJ2-1; perhaps TRBD2 as D (6 bases). The germline V and J ends were trimmed by 0 bases and 6 bases, with 18 bases remaining between them. The germline CDR1 and CDR2 sequences are LNHNV and YYDKDF (reference sequence). The CDR3 contains 17 residues. CDR3 protein: CATSRDRRQGGSNEQFF. The CDR3, as DNA: TGTGCCACCAGCAGAGACCGGCGGCAGGGAGGTTCCAATGAGCAGTTCTTC.

This clonotype showed up many times. This chain uses TRBV7-9 with TRBJ2-2; D is unresolved. The CDR3 spans 14 residues. V gave up 5 bases and J gave up 2 bases, with 9 bases separating them. Germline lookup yields CDR1 SEHNR and CDR2 FQNEAQ (reference sequence). DNA of the CDR3: TGTGCCAGCAGCCTTTCGCTAAACACCGGGGAGCTGTTTTTT. Amino acids: CASSLSLNTGELFF. Drawing the rest from reference TRBV7-9 and TRBJ2-2, the complete variable domain is DTGVSQNPRHKITKRGQNVTFRCDPISEHNRLYWYRQTLGQGPEFLTYFQNEAQLEKSRLLSDRFSAERPKGSFSTLEIQRTEQGDSAMYLCASSLSLNTGELFFGEGSRLTVL.

This clonotype was detected many times. The gene calls are TRBV20-1 and TRBJ2-1; TRBD2 might be the D (6 bases). V shed 6 bases and J shed 0 bases, with 15 bases lying between them. The CDR3 consists of 15 residues. Per germline, CDR1 DFQATT and CDR2 SNEGSKA (reference sequence). The CDR3 DNA reads as TGCAGTGCGTTAGTAGCGGATAGCTCCTACAATGAGCAGTTCTTC. It is translated as CSALVADSSYNEQFF.

The chain is built from TRBV7-2 and TRBJ2-7, with 12 positions matching TRBD2. Losses at the gene ends were 3 bases for V and 2 bases for J; bases not matched to a gene: 2. CDR1 and CDR2 from the germline V gene are SGHTA and FQGNSA. The CDR3 length is 15 residues. The CDR3 nucleotides read TGTGCCAGCAGCTTTTCTAGCGGGGGGGCCTACGAGCAGTACTTC. Translation gives CASSFSSGGAYEQYF.

This clonotype was found a few times. The chain has TRBV20-1 and TRBJ2-5; TRBD2 agrees at 10 bases. This CDR3 has 13 amino acids. Germline assignment: CDR1 DFQATT and CDR2 SNEGSKA (reference sequence). Trimming took 3 bases from V and 4 from J; bases not matched to a gene: 2. The CDR3 DNA reads as TGCAGTGCTAGGGGACTAGCGATAGAGACCCAGTACTTC. As protein: CSARGLAIETQYF.

The CDR3 loop is CASSEGLAGAEQYF. CDR3 coding DNA: TGTGCCAGCAGTGAGGGACTAGCGGGAGCCGAGCAGTACTTC. The chain combines TRBV2 with TRBJ2-7, with TRBD2 matching 14 bases. This CDR3 has 14 residues. Germline values: CDR1 SNHLY, CDR2 FYNNEI. V dropped 3 bases and J dropped 6; count of bases not matched to a gene: 1.

This clonotype has more than one count but fewer than ten. CDR3 in amino acids: CASQTRQGQETQYF. The CDR3 nucleotides are TGTGCCAGCCAAACCCGACAGGGACAAGAGACCCAGTACTTC. V is TRBV13 and J is TRBJ2-5; 7 bases fit TRBD1. The germline gives CDR1 PRHDT, CDR2 FYEKMQ (reference sequence). After removal of 8 bases from V and 2 bases from J, the junction contained 8 bases not matched to a gene. This CDR3 contains 14 residues.

This rearrangement joins TRBV5-5 to TRBJ2-5, with 11 nucleotides matching TRBD1. The CDR3 length is 16 residues. J lost 4 bases, V lost 2 bases, and 7 bases had no gene match. From germline, CDR1 is SGHKS and CDR2 YYEKEE (reference sequence). Here the CDR3 reads CASSLRGQGVLETQYF. In nucleotides, the CDR3 is TGTGCCAGCAGCTTACGGGGACAGGGGGTATTAGAGACCCAGTACTTC. Full variable domain (rest looked up from reference TRBV5-5 and TRBJ2-5): DAGVTQSPTHLIKTRGQQVTLRCSPISGHKSVSWYQQVLGQGPQFIFQYYEKEERGRGNFPDRFSARQFPNYSSELNVNALLLGDSALYLCASSLRGQGVLETQYFGPGTRLLVL.

The chain couples TRBV6-2 or TRBV6-3 to TRBJ1-1; no reliable D call. The CDR3 is made up of 15 amino acids. Germline values: CDR1 MNHEY, CDR2 SVGEGT. Trimming shortened V by 5 bases and J by 0 bases, and 13 bases separated the two germline ends. DNA for the CDR3: TGTGCCAGCAGTACCGCTCGGACGGTGAACACTGAAGCTTTCTTT. Translated: CASSTARTVNTEAFF.

This clonotype occurred a few times. The gene calls are TRBV11-2 and TRBJ2-1, with 8 bases aligning to TRBD2. CDR1 and CDR2 (germline): SGHAT, FQNNGV. The V segment lost 4 bases and the J segment 0 bases; nucleotides outside the gene matches: 8. The CDR3 is made up of 17 amino acids. CDR3 loop: CASSSTIAGSSYNEQFF. In DNA form, the CDR3 reads TGTGCCAGCAGCTCCACCATAGCGGGGAGCTCCTACAATGAGCAGTTCTTC.

This clonotype showed up just a few times. This chain links TRBV5-1 with TRBJ1-6, with D uncertain. Germline V CDR1 and CDR2: SGHRS, YFSETQ. The V end lost 0 bases, the J end lost 9 bases, and 16 bases lay between the germline ends. CDR3 length: 16 residues. CDR3 residues: CASSLAGEGRGSPLHF. CDR3 bases: TGCGCCAGCAGCTTGGCCGGCGAAGGACGGGGTTCACCCCTCCACTTT.

This clonotype was observed a few times. The gene calls are TRBV18 and TRBJ2-3; 9 nucleotides align to TRBD1. CDR1 KGHSH and CDR2 LQKENI come from the germline V gene. This CDR3 has 15 residues. With 2 bases clipped from V and 3 bases from J, the junction kept 3 bases outside the gene matches. CDR3 sequence reads: CASSPSDRGTDTQYF. In DNA form, the CDR3 reads TGTGCCAGCTCACCATCGGACAGGGGAACAGATACGCAGTATTTT.

The table lists this clonotype with a few counts. The chain uses TRBV4-2 and TRBJ1-1, with 8 bases identical to TRBD1. V lost 1 base and J lost 1; bases outside the gene matches: 5. The CDR3 contains 16 residues. Germline V gene data show CDR1 as LGHNA and CDR2 as YNFKEQ. CDR3 nucleotides: TGTGCCAGCAGCCAAGTACCCGGACAGGGGAACACTGAAGCTTTCTTT. Its protein product is CASSQVPGQGNTEAFF.

This clonotype was counted only a few times. The V and J genes are TRBV4-1 and TRBJ2-5; 7 positions match TRBD1. Germline values: CDR1 MGHRA, CDR2 YSYEKL. This CDR3 has 15 amino acids. V gave up 2 bases and J gave up 5 bases; unmatched junction bases: 8. CDR3 loop: CASSQSDRDMETQYF. The CDR3 DNA reads as TGCGCCAGCAGCCAATCCGACAGGGATATGGAGACCCAGTACTTC.

This clonotype was picked up a small number of times. This chain uses TRBV12-3 or TRBV12-4 with TRBJ2-7, with 7 bases fitting TRBD2. Trimming took 6 bases from V and 0 from J; bases not matched to a gene: 8. This CDR3 is built from 15 residues. CDR3 loop: CASSEAGTTSYEQYF. The CDR3 DNA reads as TGTGCCAGCAGCGAAGCCGGGACTACCTCCTACGAGCAGTACTTC.

This clonotype was recorded a few times. This chain joins TRBV29-1 and TRBJ2-7; either TRBD1 or TRBD2 may supply D (5 bases each). CDR1 SQVTM and CDR2 ANQGSEA come from the germline V gene. This CDR3 has 12 residues. Deletions cut 6 bases from V and 3 bases from J, with 12 bases between. DNA of the CDR3: TGCAGCGTCTGGGACGCTGGCTACGAGCAGTACTTC. Translating it yields CSVWDAGYEQYF.

For this clonotype: Compared with germline, one end of the junction differs, possibly owing to a read error. The chain carries TRBV4-2 and TRBJ2-4; D might be TRBD2 (7 bases). The germline CDR1 and CDR2 sequences are LGHNA and YNFKEQ. This CDR3 spans 18 amino acids. The CDR3 is CASSQAGSTGPAKNIQNF. CDR3 in DNA: TGTGCCAGCAGTCAAGCGGGATCCACAGGGCCGGCCAAAAACATTCAGAACTTC.

This chain connects TRBV4-2 to TRBJ2-7; 9 nucleotides line up with TRBD2. From germline, CDR1 is LGHNA and CDR2 YNFKEQ. V trimming: 3 bases; J trimming: 5 bases; junction bases outside the gene matches: 11. CDR3 length equals 16 residues. CDR3 sequence (DNA): TGTGCCAGCAGCCAGGGTGCGGGGGGGCTAGGGCACGAGCAGTACTTC. Its translation is CASSQGAGGLGHEQYF.

This clonotype appeared a few times. The chain combines TRBV7-9 with TRBJ2-5, with 11 bases identical to TRBD1. J gave up 3 bases and V 7 bases, and 4 bases lay outside the gene matches. CDR3 length: 14 amino acids. Germline V gene data show CDR1 as SEHNR and CDR2 as FQNEAQ (reference sequence). The CDR3 coding sequence is TGTGCCAGCAACTCGGGACAGGGGGAAGAGACCCAGTACTTC. It yields the protein CASNSGQGEETQYF.

A few counts support this clonotype. The chain links TRBV6-2 or TRBV6-3 to TRBJ2-7; the match to TRBD1 covers 7 bases. CDR1 MNHEY and CDR2 SVGEGT come from the germline V gene. The CDR3 spans 12 residues. V shed 6 bases, J shed 6 bases, and the junction held 5 bases outside the gene matches. CDR3 DNA: TGTGCCAGCAGACCGGACAGGCTCGAGCAGTACTTC. Amino acids: CASRPDRLEQYF.

In its sample, this clonotype was seen many times. This chain connects TRBV6-1 to TRBJ2-6, with TRBD2 matching over 8 bases. The V gene end was trimmed by 7 bases and the J gene end by 2 bases; junction bases not matched to a gene: 10. Germline V gene sequence: CDR1 MNHNS, CDR2 SASEGT. This CDR3 has 17 residues. The DNA for the CDR3 is TGTGCCAGCACTGACCCTAGCGGGCGAACTGGGGCCAACGTCCTGACTTTC. Amino acids: CASTDPSGRTGANVLTF.